A selection of T cell receptor beta chains follows, all from one sample in a study of OX40 agonist ivuxolimab in advanced cancers. Clones were read by immunoSEQ multiplex PCR, and TCRdb kept only the in-frame ones, dropping some. This sample has 72,000 or so clones; 70% to 85% occur once, and the top ten carry roughly 0.41%. Sequenced material: CD4+ or CD8+ T cells sorted from blood, taken in a trial of the OX40 agonist ivuxolimab. These receptors were collected from an adult with an advanced solid tumor such as melanoma, head and neck, liver or kidney cancer. Both conserved end residues are part of each CDR3. Each record gives: J gene, V gene, D gene, clone size, CDR3 protein, CDR3 DNA. A D gene is named only where the DNA matches it firmly. A clone size is listed for some rows: how often the clone was seen (once, few, many), or a class if it is expanded.

TRBJ2-2	TRBV7-2	-	-	CASSFPGRTGELFF	TGTGCCAGCAGCTTCCCGGGTCGAACCGGGGAGCTGTTTTTT
TRBJ2-7	TRBV10-3	TRBD2	-	CAIRDSSGSYEQYF	TGTGCCATCAGGGATTCTAGCGGGAGTTACGAGCAGTACTTC
TRBJ1-2	TRBV19	-	-	CASRTGIGYTF	TGTGCCAGTAGAACAGGGATCGGCTACACCTTC
TRBJ1-5	TRBV16	-	once	CASSQSVLNQPQHF	TGTGCCAGCAGCCAATCGGTCCTTAATCAGCCCCAGCATTTT
TRBJ1-1	TRBV2	-	-	CASSGGAGTEAFF	TGTGCCAGCAGTGGAGGGGCGGGCACTGAAGCTTTCTTT
TRBJ2-1	TRBV7-2	TRBD2	-	CASSQTSGKGGNEQFF	TGTGCCAGCAGCCAGACTAGCGGGAAAGGGGGCAATGAGCAGTTCTTC
TRBJ1-1	TRBV6-1	-	once	CATHPNMNTEAFF	TGTGCCACCCACCCAAACATGAACACTGAAGCTTTCTTT
TRBJ1-1	TRBV9	-	-	CASSAVRLGRDTEAFF	TGTGCCAGCAGCGCGGTGAGGTTGGGACGGGACACTGAAGCTTTCTTT
TRBJ2-3	TRBV6-1	-	-	CASSDRGGYTDTQYF	TGTGCCAGCAGTGACAGAGGAGGGTACACAGATACGCAGTATTTT
TRBJ1-2	TRBV5-6	-	-	CASSLWTDGYTF	TGTGCCAGCAGCTTGTGGACAGATGGCTACACCTTC
TRBJ1-2	TRBV5-1	TRBD1	-	CASSAQGEGGYTF	TGCGCCAGCAGCGCGCAGGGGGAGGGTGGCTACACCTTC
TRBJ2-5	TRBV2	-	-	CASRPGGQYF	TGTGCCAGCAGGCCCGGGGGCCAGTACTTC
TRBJ1-4	TRBV5-1	-	once	CASSLDSLGLNEKLFF	TGCGCCAGCAGCTTGGACTCTTTGGGCCTTAATGAAAAACTGTTTTTT
TRBJ1-4	TRBV30	TRBD1	-	CACQRDRGEKLFF	TGTGCCTGTCAGCGAGACAGGGGTGAAAAACTGTTTTTT
TRBJ2-3	TRBV5-1	-	-	CASSLGVNGGTDTQYF	TGCGCCAGCAGCTTGGGGGTCAATGGGGGCACAGATACGCAGTATTTT
TRBJ2-5	TRBV7-6	-	-	CASSPHQETQYF	TGTGCCAGCAGCCCCCACCAAGAGACCCAGTACTTC
TRBJ2-1	TRBV7-3	TRBD2	-	CASSSELAGYNEQFF	TGTGCCAGCAGCTCGGAACTAGCGGGATACAATGAGCAGTTCTTC
TRBJ2-5	TRBV6-1	TRBD1	-	CASSGNRDSQETQYF	TGTGCCAGCAGTGGGAACCGGGACAGCCAAGAGACCCAGTACTTC
TRBJ1-1	TRBV30	-	few	CAWRMYPQGRAFF	TGTGCCTGGAGGATGTATCCGCAGGGCCGAGCTTTCTTT
TRBJ2-5	TRBV9	-	-	CASSVAEQETQYF	TGTGCCAGCAGCGTAGCGGAACAAGAGACCCAGTACTTC
TRBJ1-2	TRBV5-1	-	-	CASHRDANYGYTF	TGCGCCAGCCACAGGGACGCTAACTATGGCTACACCTTC
TRBJ2-7	TRBV10-3	TRBD2	-	CAISVSGRNEQYF	TGTGCCATCAGTGTTAGCGGGAGGAACGAGCAGTACTTC
TRBJ2-1	TRBV5-6	TRBD2	-	CASSLVFNAGGGEQFF	TGTGCCAGCAGCTTGGTCTTTAACGCGGGAGGCGGTGAGCAGTTCTTC
TRBJ1-1	TRBV6-5	-	-	CASTSAQVNTEAFF	TGTGCCAGCACCTCCGCCCAGGTGAACACTGAAGCTTTCTTT
TRBJ1-6	TRBV6-6	-	-	CASSGIQGDGSPLHF	TGTGCCAGCAGTGGGATACAGGGTGACGGTTCACCCCTCCACTTT
TRBJ1-4	TRBV7-9	-	-	CASSSEGLRNEKLFF	TGTGCCAGCAGCTCGGAGGGGTTGAGGAATGAAAAACTGTTTTTT
TRBJ2-2	TRBV5-1	-	-	CASSLVLRTLANTGELFF	TGCGCCAGCAGCTTGGTTCTGCGGACACTGGCGAACACCGGGGAGCTGTTTTTT
TRBJ1-1	TRBV7-8	TRBD1	-	CASSFYPGQDEAFF	TGTGCCAGCAGCTTCTATCCGGGACAGGACGAAGCTTTCTTT
TRBJ2-7	TRBV4-1	-	-	CASSQTLQFSSSYEQYF	TGCGCCAGCAGCCAGACCCTACAGTTCTCGAGCTCCTACGAGCAGTACTTC
TRBJ2-3	TRBV4-1	-	once	CASSHILGTQYF	TGCGCCAGCAGCCACATATTAGGTACGCAGTATTTT
TRBJ1-2	TRBV30	-	-	CASQINYGYTF	TGTGCCTCCCAGATTAACTATGGCTACACCTTC
TRBJ1-1	TRBV7-8	-	-	CASSLARAAMNTEAFF	TGTGCCAGCAGCTTAGCGCGGGCAGCCATGAACACTGAAGCTTTCTTT
TRBJ2-3	TRBV7-8	-	-	CASSSGLSTDTQYF	TGTGCCAGCAGCTCTGGCCTGAGCACAGATACGCAGTATTTT
TRBJ2-1	TRBV28	TRBD2	-	CASRLDLAGGPNEQFF	TGTGCCAGCAGGCTCGACTTAGCGGGAGGGCCCAATGAGCAGTTCTTC
TRBJ2-7	TRBV2	TRBD1	-	CASRVDRAGEQYF	TGTGCCAGCAGAGTAGACAGGGCCGGCGAGCAGTACTTC
TRBJ1-1	TRBV6-5	-	-	CATGRREAFF	TGTGCCACCGGACGGAGAGAAGCTTTCTTT
TRBJ1-2	TRBV5-6	-	few	CASSLGSYGYTF	TGTGCCAGCAGCTTGGGGTCGTATGGCTACACCTTC
TRBJ2-7	TRBV6-5	TRBD1	-	CASSYSRDRTYEQYF	TGTGCCAGCAGTTACTCCCGGGACAGAACCTACGAGCAGTACTTC
TRBJ1-2	TRBV5-5	TRBD1	-	CASSLTPTETGINYGYTF	TGTGCCAGCAGCTTGACTCCAACGGAGACAGGGATTAACTATGGCTACACCTTC
TRBJ1-1	TRBV18	-	few	CASSPDSTMNTEAFF	TGTGCCAGCTCACCCGACAGTACTATGAACACTGAAGCTTTCTTT
TRBJ1-6	TRBV2	TRBD1	-	CASGTDYNSPLHF	TGTGCCAGCGGGACAGACTATAATTCACCCCTCCACTTT
TRBJ2-7	TRBV6-1	-	-	CASRDGSSYEQYF	TGTGCCAGCAGGGACGGGAGCTCCTACGAGCAGTACTTC
TRBJ2-5	TRBV27	TRBD1	-	CASSSAGTGQETQYF	TGTGCCAGCAGTTCAGCTGGGACAGGGCAAGAGACCCAGTACTTC
TRBJ2-5	TRBV21-1	-	-	CASSDPGHLEETQYF	TGTGCCAGCAGCGACCCGGGACACTTGGAAGAGACCCAGTACTTC
TRBJ2-7	TRBV27	TRBD1	-	CASSPLRGTGLVEQYF	TGTGCCAGCAGCCCTTTAAGAGGGACAGGGCTAGTCGAGCAGTACTTC
TRBJ2-1	TRBV28	-	-	CATGGSVNEQFF	TGTGCAACAGGAGGGTCCGTCAATGAGCAGTTCTTC
TRBJ2-1	TRBV2	TRBD2	-	CASSVGLVNEQFF	TGTGCCAGCAGTGTAGGACTAGTAAATGAGCAGTTCTTC
TRBJ2-1	TRBV2	-	-	CANSFYNEQFF	TGTGCCAACTCCTTTTACAATGAGCAGTTCTTC
TRBJ1-5	TRBV2	-	-	CASSPPGTSNQPQHF	TGTGCCAGCAGTCCCCCCGGGACATCCAATCAGCCCCAGCATTTT
TRBJ1-2	TRBV6-1	TRBD1	-	CASSEAMGQYGYTF	TGTGCCAGCAGTGAAGCAATGGGACAGTATGGCTACACCTTC
TRBJ2-5	TRBV6-1	TRBD2	-	CASSEALRGGQETQYF	TGTGCCAGCAGTGAAGCGCTTCGGGGGGGCCAAGAGACCCAGTACTTC
TRBJ1-5	TRBV28	-	-	CASSLSAVGVGSNQPQHF	TGTGCCAGCAGTTTATCCGCGGTTGGAGTGGGGAGCAATCAGCCCCAGCATTTT
TRBJ1-1	TRBV19	TRBD1	-	CASSSGTGKGNTEAFF	TGTGCCAGTAGTTCCGGGACAGGAAAGGGGAACACTGAAGCTTTCTTT
TRBJ1-1	TRBV2	-	-	CASSKTDTEAFF	TGTGCCAGCAGTAAGACAGACACTGAAGCTTTCTTT